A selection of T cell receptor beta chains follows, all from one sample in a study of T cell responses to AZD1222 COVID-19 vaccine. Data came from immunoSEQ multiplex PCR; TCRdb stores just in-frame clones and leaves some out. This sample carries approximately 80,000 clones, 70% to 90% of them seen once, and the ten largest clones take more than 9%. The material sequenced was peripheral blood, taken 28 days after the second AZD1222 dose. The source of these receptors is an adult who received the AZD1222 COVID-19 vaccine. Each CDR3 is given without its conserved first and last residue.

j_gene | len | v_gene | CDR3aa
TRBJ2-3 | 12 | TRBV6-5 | ASSYFDRTDTQY
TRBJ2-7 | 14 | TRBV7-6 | ASSSSELGGRYEQY
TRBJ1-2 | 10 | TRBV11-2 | ASSRGSLGYT
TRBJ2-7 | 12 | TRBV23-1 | ASSRGRDSYEQY
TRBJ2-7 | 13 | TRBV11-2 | ASSRHRGSISEQY
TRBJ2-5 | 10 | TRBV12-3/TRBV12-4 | ASSWAGETQY
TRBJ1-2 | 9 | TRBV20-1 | SARVGSGYT
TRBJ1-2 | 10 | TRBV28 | ASRAGGYGYT
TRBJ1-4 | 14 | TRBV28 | ASSLSIGNGGEKLF
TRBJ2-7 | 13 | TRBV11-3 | ASSLKGAVTYEQY